This T cell receptor beta chain was documented in a study of blood T cells in healthy people across ages. This CDR3 comprises 16 residues. CDR1 SGHRS and CDR2 YFSETQ come from the germline V gene. J gave up 1 base and V 4 bases, and 9 bases lay outside the gene matches. A sample-barcoded 5' primer and a J-beta primer mix were used in a second PCR of about 6 to 12 cycles. TCRdb re-derived calls from the 5' RACE reads in MiXCR, one entry per CDR3 protein. This table has 1.5 million to 2 million distinct CDR3 sequences, less than 50% appearing once. This clonotype was picked up a small number of times. Its antigen is still unknown. Study-wide findings and caveats: In long-lived donors, naive CD4+ cell counts and diversity exceeded those of aged donors.

Peripheral blood from each donor was collected in a volume of approximately 10 milliliters. Material for sequencing was blood. This TCR was recovered from a woman aged 40 to 49 in good health. The V gene is TRBV5-1, the J gene TRBJ2-5; 8 nucleotides line up with TRBD2. For the CDR3, the DNA is TGCGCCAGCAGCCCGTCGGAGCGGGGGTTCCAAGAGACCCAGTACTTC. Amino acid sequence: CASSPSERGFQETQYF.